These T cell receptor beta chains were read from a single sample in a study of blood T cell repertoires in COVID-19. The assay was immunoSEQ multiplex PCR, and TCRdb's table has in-frame clones only and misses some. The sample shows roughly 20,000 clones, around nine tenths of them seen only once. Sequences were obtained from peripheral blood. The receptors derive from a human donor with active COVID-19. The donor label of this sample is uncertain. Each CDR3 is given with its conserved first and last residue. The D gene is left open where the match is weak. Clone size appears in some rows only: once, few, many, or a class for an expanded clone.

abundance: -; d_gene: -; v_gene: TRBV4-1; len: 17; j_gene: TRBJ1-1; CDR3aa: CASSPGLPPMGNTEAFF; CDR3nt: TGCGCCAGCAGCCCCGGGTTACCCCCGATGGGGAACACTGAAGCTTTCTTT
abundance: -; d_gene: -; v_gene: TRBV12-3/TRBV12-4; len: 13; j_gene: TRBJ1-4; CDR3aa: CASGRTAEEKLFF; CDR3nt: TGTGCCAGCGGGCGGACAGCAGAAGAAAAACTGTTTTTT
abundance: once; d_gene: TRBD2; v_gene: TRBV18; len: 16; j_gene: TRBJ2-7; CDR3aa: CASSPRMSGSSYEQYF; CDR3nt: TGTGCCAGCTCACCCAGGATGAGCGGGAGCTCCTACGAGCAGTACTTC
abundance: -; d_gene: TRBD2; v_gene: TRBV5-4; len: 16; j_gene: TRBJ2-3; CDR3aa: CASSGTSGSGPDTQYF; CDR3nt: TGTGCCAGCAGCGGGACTAGCGGGAGTGGCCCAGATACGCAGTATTTT
abundance: -; d_gene: -; v_gene: TRBV21-1; len: 14; j_gene: TRBJ1-2; CDR3aa: CASISHGGLWGYTF; CDR3nt: TGTGCCAGCATAAGCCACGGGGGACTTTGGGGCTACACCTTC
abundance: -; d_gene: -; v_gene: TRBV2; len: 15; j_gene: TRBJ2-2; CDR3aa: CASSGDLQLTGELFF; CDR3nt: TGTGCCAGCAGTGGGGACTTACAACTCACCGGGGAGCTGTTTTTT
abundance: few; d_gene: -; v_gene: TRBV5-4; len: 13; j_gene: TRBJ1-4; CDR3aa: CASSLDGIEKLFF; CDR3nt: TGTGCCAGCAGCTTGGACGGGATTGAAAAACTGTTTTTT
abundance: once; d_gene: TRBD2; v_gene: TRBV10-2; len: 15; j_gene: TRBJ2-1; CDR3aa: CASSELLAAYNEQFF; CDR3nt: TGCGCCAGCAGTGAGTTACTAGCGGCATACAATGAGCAGTTCTTC
abundance: -; d_gene: TRBD1; v_gene: TRBV2; len: 16; j_gene: TRBJ1-2; CDR3aa: CASSEGPAGGTGGYTF; CDR3nt: TGTGCCAGCAGTGAAGGTCCGGCAGGGGGTACCGGTGGCTACACCTTC
abundance: -; d_gene: TRBD2; v_gene: TRBV6-5; len: 14; j_gene: TRBJ2-2; CDR3aa: CASSLAGATGELFF; CDR3nt: TGTGCCAGCAGCCTAGCGGGGGCCACCGGGGAGCTGTTTTTT
abundance: once; d_gene: -; v_gene: TRBV11-2; len: 14; j_gene: TRBJ2-5; CDR3aa: CASSPGASWETQYF; CDR3nt: TGTGCCAGCAGCCCAGGGGCGTCTTGGGAGACCCAGTACTTC
abundance: -; d_gene: -; v_gene: TRBV6-1; len: 16; j_gene: TRBJ1-4; CDR3aa: CASSETGFETNEKLFF; CDR3nt: TGTGCCAGCAGTGAAACAGGGTTTGAGACTAATGAAAAACTGTTTTTT
abundance: -; d_gene: TRBD1; v_gene: TRBV5-1; len: 12; j_gene: TRBJ2-1; CDR3aa: CASSFRDSQQFF; CDR3nt: TGCGCCAGCAGCTTCCGGGACAGCCAGCAGTTCTTC
abundance: -; d_gene: -; v_gene: TRBV19; len: 14; j_gene: TRBJ1-4; CDR3aa: CASSTRVYNEKLFF; CDR3nt: TGTGCCAGCAGTACACGGGTTTATAATGAAAAACTGTTTTTT
abundance: -; d_gene: -; v_gene: TRBV6-6; len: 13; j_gene: TRBJ1-2; CDR3aa: CASSYSISQGYTF; CDR3nt: TGTGCCAGCAGTTACTCGATCAGTCAAGGCTACACCTTC
abundance: -; d_gene: -; v_gene: TRBV15; len: 14; j_gene: TRBJ2-2; CDR3aa: CATAFRTGGGELFF; CDR3nt: TGTGCCACCGCCTTCCGGACTGGTGGCGGGGAGCTGTTTTTT
abundance: -; d_gene: -; v_gene: TRBV30; len: 17; j_gene: TRBJ1-5; CDR3aa: CAWSVRDIFYSNQPQHF; CDR3nt: TGTGCCTGGAGTGTACGGGACATATTTTATAGCAATCAGCCCCAGCATTTT
abundance: -; d_gene: -; v_gene: TRBV11-2; len: 13; j_gene: TRBJ2-3; CDR3aa: CASSSDREDTQYF; CDR3nt: TGTGCCAGCAGCTCGGACAGAGAAGATACGCAGTATTTT
abundance: -; d_gene: TRBD2; v_gene: TRBV24-1; len: 17; j_gene: TRBJ2-2; CDR3aa: CATSSLTSGGGTGELFF; CDR3nt: TGTGCCACCAGTTCCCTTACTAGCGGGGGGGGCACCGGGGAGCTGTTTTTT
abundance: -; d_gene: TRBD1; v_gene: TRBV28; len: 17; j_gene: TRBJ1-6; CDR3aa: CASSPTWTGGEGSPLHF; CDR3nt: TGTGCCAGCAGTCCAACCTGGACAGGGGGCGAGGGTTCACCCCTCCACTTT
abundance: -; d_gene: TRBD1; v_gene: TRBV19; len: 20; j_gene: TRBJ1-5; CDR3aa: CASSIDGGTGVAWGNQPQHF; CDR3nt: TGTGCCAGTAGTATAGATGGGGGGACAGGTGTGGCGTGGGGCAATCAGCCCCAGCATTTT
abundance: few; d_gene: -; v_gene: TRBV6-2/TRBV6-3; len: 14; j_gene: TRBJ2-7; CDR3aa: CASSYGGRSYEQYF; CDR3nt: TGTGCCAGCAGTTATGGAGGACGATCCTACGAGCAGTACTTC
abundance: -; d_gene: -; v_gene: TRBV11-3; len: 15; j_gene: TRBJ2-1; CDR3aa: CASSAEGTSYNEQFF; CDR3nt: TGTGCCAGCAGCGCGGAGGGCACCTCCTACAATGAGCAGTTCTTC
abundance: -; d_gene: -; v_gene: TRBV21-1; len: 17; j_gene: TRBJ1-3; CDR3aa: CASSKASTGGPGNTIYF; CDR3nt: TGTGCCAGCAGCAAAGCCTCGACAGGGGGCCCTGGAAACACCATATATTTT
abundance: -; d_gene: TRBD2; v_gene: TRBV9; len: 15; j_gene: TRBJ2-1; CDR3aa: CASSVQAGVWNEQFF; CDR3nt: TGTGCCAGCAGCGTTCAAGCGGGAGTCTGGAATGAGCAGTTCTTC
abundance: -; d_gene: TRBD1; v_gene: TRBV2; len: 15; j_gene: TRBJ1-5; CDR3aa: CASKKGARSNQPQHF; CDR3nt: TGTGCCAGCAAGAAGGGGGCAAGGAGCAATCAGCCCCAGCATTTT
abundance: -; d_gene: -; v_gene: TRBV6-5; len: 13; j_gene: TRBJ1-1; CDR3aa: CASSYGAGFEAFF; CDR3nt: TGTGCCAGCAGTTACGGGGCAGGGTTTGAAGCTTTCTTT
abundance: -; d_gene: -; v_gene: TRBV27; len: 13; j_gene: TRBJ2-2; CDR3aa: CASSFTATGELFF; CDR3nt: TGTGCCAGCAGTTTTACAGCCACCGGGGAGCTGTTTTTT
abundance: -; d_gene: TRBD2; v_gene: TRBV4-2; len: 16; j_gene: TRBJ2-1; CDR3aa: CASSQPGLNSYNEQFF; CDR3nt: TGTGCCAGCAGCCAACCGGGACTAAACTCCTACAATGAGCAGTTCTTC
abundance: -; d_gene: TRBD2; v_gene: TRBV24-1; len: 16; j_gene: TRBJ2-3; CDR3aa: CATSDPPSGDTDTQYF; CDR3nt: TGTGCCACCAGTGACCCCCCCAGCGGGGACACAGATACGCAGTATTTT
abundance: -; d_gene: -; v_gene: TRBV5-4; len: 15; j_gene: TRBJ1-6; CDR3aa: CASSLWTDNNSPLHF; CDR3nt: TGTGCCAGCAGCTTATGGACAGATAATAATTCACCCCTCCACTTT
abundance: -; d_gene: -; v_gene: TRBV29-1; len: 11; j_gene: TRBJ2-2; CDR3aa: CSVANTGELFF; CDR3nt: TGCAGCGTAGCCAACACCGGGGAGCTGTTTTTT
abundance: once; d_gene: TRBD2; v_gene: TRBV7-8; len: 14; j_gene: TRBJ2-7; CDR3aa: CASSLDSGRNEQYF; CDR3nt: TGTGCCAGCAGCTTAGATTCCGGGAGGAACGAGCAGTACTTC
abundance: -; d_gene: -; v_gene: TRBV7-3; len: 14; j_gene: TRBJ2-7; CDR3aa: CASSLDGSRTEQYF; CDR3nt: TGTGCCAGCAGCTTGGACGGGAGTCGAACCGAGCAGTACTTC
abundance: -; d_gene: -; v_gene: TRBV27; len: 17; j_gene: TRBJ2-1; CDR3aa: CASSLPWGQSSYNEQFF; CDR3nt: TGTGCCAGCAGTTTACCCTGGGGACAAAGCTCCTACAATGAGCAGTTCTTC
abundance: -; d_gene: TRBD2; v_gene: TRBV28; len: 17; j_gene: TRBJ2-7; CDR3aa: CASSFRWTSGRRGEQYF; CDR3nt: TGTGCCAGCAGTTTCCGATGGACTAGCGGGAGGCGAGGCGAGCAGTACTTC
abundance: -; d_gene: TRBD1; v_gene: TRBV5-1; len: 15; j_gene: TRBJ2-2; CDR3aa: CASSPTGAHTGELFF; CDR3nt: TGCGCCAGCAGCCCGACAGGGGCCCACACCGGGGAGCTGTTTTTT
abundance: -; d_gene: TRBD1; v_gene: TRBV29-1; len: 13; j_gene: TRBJ2-3; CDR3aa: CSVERDSSDTQYF; CDR3nt: TGCAGCGTTGAAAGGGACAGTTCCGATACGCAGTATTTT
abundance: -; d_gene: -; v_gene: TRBV6-1; len: 14; j_gene: TRBJ1-5; CDR3aa: CASSENSPHQPQHF; CDR3nt: TGTGCCAGCAGTGAAAACAGTCCCCATCAGCCCCAGCATTTT
abundance: medium-sized; d_gene: TRBD1; v_gene: TRBV6-5; len: 14; j_gene: TRBJ2-1; CDR3aa: CASIKDREYNEQFF; CDR3nt: TGTGCCAGCATTAAGGACAGGGAGTACAATGAGCAGTTCTTC
abundance: -; d_gene: -; v_gene: TRBV19; len: 16; j_gene: TRBJ2-6; CDR3aa: CASSRAPGSGANVLTF; CDR3nt: TGTGCCAGTAGTAGGGCCCCAGGGTCCGGGGCCAACGTCCTGACTTTC
abundance: -; d_gene: -; v_gene: TRBV28; len: 19; j_gene: TRBJ2-2; CDR3aa: CASSGVLLGAGKGAGELFF; CDR3nt: TGTGCCAGCAGTGGGGTCCTGCTTGGGGCCGGTAAAGGCGCCGGGGAGCTGTTTTTT
abundance: -; d_gene: TRBD2; v_gene: TRBV19; len: 14; j_gene: TRBJ2-7; CDR3aa: CASKTSGSSYEQYF; CDR3nt: TGTGCCAGTAAAACTAGCGGGAGCTCCTACGAGCAGTACTTC
abundance: -; d_gene: TRBD2; v_gene: TRBV30; len: 14; j_gene: TRBJ2-3; CDR3aa: CAWSGGLAQDTQYF; CDR3nt: TGTGCCTGGAGTGGCGGACTAGCCCAAGATACGCAGTATTTT
abundance: -; d_gene: -; v_gene: TRBV27; len: 14; j_gene: TRBJ2-7; CDR3aa: CASSFREKTYEQYF; CDR3nt: TGTGCCAGCAGTTTTCGGGAAAAGACCTACGAGCAGTACTTC
abundance: -; d_gene: TRBD1; v_gene: TRBV19; len: 15; j_gene: TRBJ1-2; CDR3aa: CASSVGGLSDYGYTF; CDR3nt: TGTGCCAGTAGTGTAGGGGGCCTCTCGGACTATGGCTACACCTTC
abundance: -; d_gene: TRBD1; v_gene: TRBV29-1; len: 13; j_gene: TRBJ1-2; CDR3aa: CSVKDRSNYGYTF; CDR3nt: TGCAGCGTTAAGGACAGGAGTAACTATGGCTACACCTTC
abundance: once; d_gene: TRBD1; v_gene: TRBV11-3; len: 14; j_gene: TRBJ2-3; CDR3aa: CASSLVTGSDTQYF; CDR3nt: TGTGCCAGCAGCTTAGTGACAGGGTCGGATACGCAGTATTTT
abundance: -; d_gene: -; v_gene: TRBV7-2; len: 14; j_gene: TRBJ1-1; CDR3aa: CASSLDWVHTEAFF; CDR3nt: TGTGCCAGCAGCCTCGACTGGGTACACACTGAAGCTTTCTTT
abundance: few; d_gene: -; v_gene: TRBV7-9; len: 14; j_gene: TRBJ1-2; CDR3aa: CASSLGRGNYGYTF; CDR3nt: TGTGCCAGCAGCCTCGGCCGGGGAAACTATGGCTACACCTTC
abundance: once; d_gene: -; v_gene: TRBV13; len: 12; j_gene: TRBJ1-1; CDR3aa: CASSIRGTEAFF; CDR3nt: TGTGCCAGCAGCATAAGGGGCACTGAAGCTTTCTTT
abundance: -; d_gene: TRBD1; v_gene: TRBV6-6; len: 14; j_gene: TRBJ2-2; CDR3aa: CAAGGQGGTGELFF; CDR3nt: TGTGCCGCCGGGGGACAGGGAGGAACCGGGGAGCTGTTTTTT